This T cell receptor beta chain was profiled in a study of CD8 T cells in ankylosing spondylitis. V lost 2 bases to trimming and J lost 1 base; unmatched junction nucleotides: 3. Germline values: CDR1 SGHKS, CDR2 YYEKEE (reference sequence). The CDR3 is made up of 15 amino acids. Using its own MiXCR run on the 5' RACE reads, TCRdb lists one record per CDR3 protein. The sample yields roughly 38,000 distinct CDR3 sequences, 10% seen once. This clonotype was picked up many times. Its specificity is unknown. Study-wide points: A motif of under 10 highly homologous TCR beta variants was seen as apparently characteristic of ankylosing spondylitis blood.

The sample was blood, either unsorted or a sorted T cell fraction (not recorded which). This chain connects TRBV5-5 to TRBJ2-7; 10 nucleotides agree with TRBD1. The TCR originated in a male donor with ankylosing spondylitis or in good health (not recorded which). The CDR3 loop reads CASSLRGQGSYEQYF. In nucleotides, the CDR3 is TGTGCCAGCAGCTTAAGGGGACAGGGGTCCTACGAGCAGTACTTC. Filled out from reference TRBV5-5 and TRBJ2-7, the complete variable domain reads DAGVTQSPTHLIKTRGQQVTLRCSPISGHKSVSWYQQVLGQGPQFIFQYYEKEERGRGNFPDRFSARQFPNYSSELNVNALLLGDSALYLCASSLRGQGSYEQYFGPGTRLTVT.